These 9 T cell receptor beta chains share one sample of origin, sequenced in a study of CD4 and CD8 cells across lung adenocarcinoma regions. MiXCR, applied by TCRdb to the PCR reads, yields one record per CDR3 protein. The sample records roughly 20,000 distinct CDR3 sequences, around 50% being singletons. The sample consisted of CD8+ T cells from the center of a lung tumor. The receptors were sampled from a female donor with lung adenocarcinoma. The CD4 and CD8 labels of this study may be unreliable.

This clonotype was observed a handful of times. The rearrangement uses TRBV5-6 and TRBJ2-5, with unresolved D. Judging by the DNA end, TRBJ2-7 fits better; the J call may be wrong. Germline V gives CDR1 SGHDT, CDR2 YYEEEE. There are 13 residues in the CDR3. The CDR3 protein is CASSLELAYEQYV. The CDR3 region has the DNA TGTGCCAGCAGCTTGGAGCTTGCCTACGAGCAGTACGTC.

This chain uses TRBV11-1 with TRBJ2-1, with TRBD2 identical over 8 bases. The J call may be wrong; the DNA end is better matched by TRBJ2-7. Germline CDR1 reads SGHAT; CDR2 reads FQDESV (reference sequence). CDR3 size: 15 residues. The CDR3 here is CASSLDASGYYEQYF. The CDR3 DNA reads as TGTGCCAGCAGCTTAGATGCTAGCGGGTACTACGAGCAGTACTTC.

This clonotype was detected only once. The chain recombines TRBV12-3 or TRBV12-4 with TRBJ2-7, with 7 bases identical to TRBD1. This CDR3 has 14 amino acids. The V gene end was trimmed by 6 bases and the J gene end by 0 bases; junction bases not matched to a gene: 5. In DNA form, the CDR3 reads TGTGCCAGCAGAGGGGCAGGGGGCTCCTACGAGCAGTACTTC. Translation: CASRGAGGSYEQYF.

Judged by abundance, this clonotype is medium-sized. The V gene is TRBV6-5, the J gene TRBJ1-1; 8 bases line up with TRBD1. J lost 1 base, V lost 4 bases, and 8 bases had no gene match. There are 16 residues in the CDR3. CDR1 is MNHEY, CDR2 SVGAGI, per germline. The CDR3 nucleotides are TGTGCCAGCAGTTTCACACCGGGACAGGCGAACACTGAAGCTTTCTTT. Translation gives CASSFTPGQANTEAFF.

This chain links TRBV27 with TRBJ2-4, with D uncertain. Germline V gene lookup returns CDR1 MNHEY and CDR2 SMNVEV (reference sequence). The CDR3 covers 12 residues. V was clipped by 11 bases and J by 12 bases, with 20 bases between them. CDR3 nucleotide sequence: TGTGCCGGGCGGTGCCTCACAGACACTCAGTACTTC. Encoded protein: CAGRCLTDTQYF.

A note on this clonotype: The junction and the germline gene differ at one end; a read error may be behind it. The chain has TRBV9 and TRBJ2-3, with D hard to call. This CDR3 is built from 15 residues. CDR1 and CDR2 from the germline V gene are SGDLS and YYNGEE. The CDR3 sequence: CASSGTPGHPDTQYF. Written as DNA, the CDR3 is TGTGCCAGCAGCGGCACACCCGGTCACCCAGATACCCAGTATTTT.

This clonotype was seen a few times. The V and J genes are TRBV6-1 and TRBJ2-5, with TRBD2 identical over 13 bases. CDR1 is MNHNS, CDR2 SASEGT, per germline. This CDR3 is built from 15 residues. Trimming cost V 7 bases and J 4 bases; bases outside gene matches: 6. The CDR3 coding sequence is TGTGCCAGCACCCCGGGACTAGCGGGACGAGAGACCCAGTACTTC. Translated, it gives CASTPGLAGRETQYF.

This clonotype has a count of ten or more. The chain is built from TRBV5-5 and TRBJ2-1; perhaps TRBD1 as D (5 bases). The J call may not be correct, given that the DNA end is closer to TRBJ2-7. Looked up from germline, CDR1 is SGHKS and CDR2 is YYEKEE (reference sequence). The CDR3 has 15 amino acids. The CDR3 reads CASSLERQFHTEQYV. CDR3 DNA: TGTGCCAGCAGCTTGGAGCGACAGTTTCATACCGAGCAGTACGTC.

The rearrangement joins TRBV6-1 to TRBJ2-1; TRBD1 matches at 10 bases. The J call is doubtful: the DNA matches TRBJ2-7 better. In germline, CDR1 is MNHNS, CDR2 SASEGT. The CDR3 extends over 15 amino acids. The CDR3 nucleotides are TGTGCCAGCACTCCTGTGACAGGGGGCACCTACGAGCAGTACTTC. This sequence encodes CASTPVTGGTYEQYF.